This entry features one T cell receptor beta chain sequence. Germline V CDR1 and CDR2: SGHVS, FNYEAQ. CDR3 length: 16 amino acids. The data were obtained in a study of human CD8 memory T cell subsets. A UMI-labeled 5' RACE approach was the method that produced the TCR beta libraries. Each CDR3 protein gets one entry in TCRdb, which reprocessed the 5' RACE reads and gives no DNA. Its clone listing holds roughly 10,000 distinct CDR3 sequences. Negative magnetic separation enriched total CD8+ T cells. This sequence was found in a human donor in good health. The J gene is TRBJ2-1, the V gene TRBV7-6; the D gene TCRdb calls, TRBD1, cannot be checked with no DNA. The sequencing input was CD8+ T cells from PBMCs. CDR3 region: CASSTQGAGDYNEQFF.